These 18 T cell receptor beta chains came from one sample sequenced in a study of Ad26.COV2.S vaccination and SARS-CoV-2 variants. Assay: immunoSEQ multiplex PCR; the TCRdb copy retains only in-frame clones and omits some. This sample yields roughly 320,000 clones, of which 87% are seen a single time; around 3.6% belongs to the top ten. The treatment: around 19 received Ad26.COV2.S at low or high dose, single or two shots; five or six received placebo; per-sample allocation not given. The samples were gathered on day 63 after the first injection of vaccine or placebo. The source material was peripheral blood, sampled in a trial of Ad26.COV2.S vaccine versus placebo. The receptors derive from a person between 18 and 60 years old who received the Ad26.COV2.S COVID-19 vaccine or a placebo.

The chain links TRBV4-2 to TRBJ2-1; TRBD2 matches 13 bases. This CDR3 is 18 amino acids long. J gave up 11 bases and V 4 bases, and 17 bases lay outside the gene matches. The germline CDR1 and CDR2 sequences are LGHNA and YNFKEQ. CDR3 DNA: TGTGCCAGCAGCCTAACTGAAACTAGCGGGGGGGAGGAAGGGAAGCAGTTCTTC. The encoded protein is CASSLTETSGGEEGKQFF.

The chain uses TRBV5-1 and TRBJ2-7; 11 bases agree with TRBD2. CDR1 is SGHRS, CDR2 YFSETQ, per germline. V trimming: 4 bases; J trimming: 2 bases; junction bases outside the gene matches: 8. The CDR3 consists of 16 residues. The CDR3 reads CASSKPTSGVTYEQYF. The CDR3 nucleotides read TGCGCCAGCAGCAAACCGACTAGCGGGGTAACCTACGAGCAGTACTTC.

The chain is built from TRBV2 and TRBJ1-5; the D gene is possibly TRBD1 (5 bases). CDR1 and CDR2 from the germline V gene are SNHLY and FYNNEI. Trimming pared 8 bases from V and 0 bases from J, leaving 11 bases between. The CDR3 totals 14 residues. The CDR3 DNA reads as TGTGCCAGCGGCCGGACACATAGCAATCAGCCCCAGCATTTT. Translation: CASGRTHSNQPQHF.

J is TRBJ2-7 and V is TRBV10-3; no definite D call. The CDR3 extends over 12 amino acids. The germline V gene has CDR1 ENHRY and CDR2 SYGVKD. V shed 2 bases and J shed 3 bases, with 5 bases lying between them. CDR3 sequence reads: CAISERSYEQYF. CDR3 sequence (DNA): TGTGCCATCAGTGAGAGGAGCTACGAGCAGTACTTC.

This chain uses TRBV24-1 with TRBJ2-3; the match to TRBD2 covers 11 bases. Germline trimming cut 3 bases from V and 4 bases from J; bases unmatched to any gene: 8. CDR3 length equals 17 residues. Germline CDR1 is KGHDR and CDR2 is SFDVKD. The CDR3 protein is CATSDQYLAGGADTQYF. The DNA of the CDR3 is TGTGCCACCAGTGATCAATACCTAGCGGGGGGTGCAGATACGCAGTATTTT.

This rearrangement joins TRBV15 to TRBJ1-5; D may be TRBD1 (6 bases). There are 16 residues in the CDR3. CDR1 LNHNV and CDR2 YYDKDF come from the germline V gene (reference sequence). V shed 0 bases and J shed 3 bases, with 12 bases lying between them. This CDR3 is CATSRDTGIDNQPQHF. DNA for the CDR3: TGTGCCACCAGCAGAGATACAGGGATTGACAATCAGCCCCAGCATTTT.

CDR3 residues: CASSPRTGPYEQYF. CDR3 nucleotide sequence: TGCGCCAGCAGCCCGAGGACAGGGCCCTACGAGCAGTACTTC. The chain joins TRBV4-1 to TRBJ2-7, with TRBD1 matching over 8 bases. The CDR3 extends over 14 amino acids. Trimming cost V 4 bases and J 2 bases; bases outside gene matches: 4. CDR1 and CDR2 from the germline V gene are MGHRA and YSYEKL.

The chain employs TRBV10-3 and TRBJ2-3, with 12 bases matching TRBD2. Per germline, CDR1 ENHRY and CDR2 SYGVKD. V was pared by 4 bases and J by 0 bases, with 14 bases of the junction left unmatched. This CDR3 has 20 amino acids. The CDR3: CAISGSSGGEALTSTDTQYF. The CDR3, as DNA: TGTGCCATCAGTGGATCTAGCGGGGGGGAAGCGTTGACTAGCACAGATACGCAGTATTTT.

This sequence joins TRBV25-1 and TRBJ1-2; D remains ambiguous. Trimming shortened V by 0 bases and J by 2 bases, and 13 bases separated the two germline ends. The CDR3 consists of 16 residues. From germline, CDR1 is MGHDK and CDR2 SYGVNS. The DNA of the CDR3 is TGTGCCAGCAGTGAATATGTGGACGGGAGGAACTATGGCTACACCTTC. Amino acids: CASSEYVDGRNYGYTF.

This chain joins TRBV4-3 and TRBJ2-7; weak D call: TRBD2 (5 bases). Trimming stripped 0 bases from V and 3 bases from J, with 9 bases between. Germline assignment: CDR1 LGHNA and CDR2 YSLEER. This CDR3 comprises 14 residues. The CDR3 protein is CASSQDLRDYEQYF. The DNA of the CDR3 is TGCGCCAGCAGCCAAGATCTCCGGGACTACGAGCAGTACTTC.

The chain joins TRBV12-3 or TRBV12-4 to TRBJ2-5; no clear D gene. The CDR3 totals 12 residues. Trimming removed 9 bases at V and 5 bases at J, with 13 bases between. For the CDR3, the DNA is TGTGCCAGTTCAGCGCTAGTGGAGACCCAGTACTTC. Its translation is CASSALVETQYF.

This clone appeared a single time. The J gene is TRBJ1-5, the V gene TRBV2; TRBD1 might be the D (6 bases). This CDR3 region has 13 residues. The V gene's germline CDR1 is SNHLY and CDR2 FYNNEI. V dropped 5 bases and J dropped 6 bases, with 11 bases sitting between them. The CDR3 DNA sequence: TGTGCCAGCAGTCCAGGGGAAGGTCAGCCCCAGCATTTT. Protein product: CASSPGEGQPQHF.

V and J are TRBV7-9 and TRBJ2-1; the match to TRBD2 covers 8 bases. Germline V gives CDR1 SEHNR, CDR2 FQNEAQ (reference sequence). The CDR3 length is 16 residues. Losses at the gene ends were 5 bases for V and 9 bases for J; bases not matched to a gene: 15. The DNA of the CDR3 is TGTGCCAGCAGCGTGGGGGCGGGACTAGAATATAGTGAGCAGTTCTTC. It encodes CASSVGAGLEYSEQFF.

The chain employs TRBV11-2 and TRBJ2-7, with 9 bases matching TRBD2. The CDR3 runs 16 residues. The germline V gene encodes CDR1 SGHAT and CDR2 FQNNGV. Trimming cost V 1 base and J 0 bases; bases outside gene matches: 4. This chain's CDR3 is CASSLGVSGGSYEQYF. The CDR3 region has the DNA TGTGCCAGCAGCTTAGGAGTTAGCGGGGGCTCCTACGAGCAGTACTTC.

The V and J genes are TRBV4-3 and TRBJ2-2, with TRBD2 identical over 10 bases. The CDR3 has 17 residues. V lost 7 bases to trimming and J lost 6 bases; unmatched junction nucleotides: 14. Looked up from germline, CDR1 is LGHNA and CDR2 is YSLEER. In DNA, the CDR3 is TGCGCCAGCAACCCAAGAGCGGGGGGGCGTAGGGCCGGGGAGCTGTTTTTT. It translates to CASNPRAGGRRAGELFF.

This rearrangement joins TRBV15 to TRBJ1-1, with D perhaps TRBD1 (5 bases). The V gene lost 2 bases and the J gene lost 1 base, with 20 bases spanning the gap. Germline CDR1 is LNHNV and CDR2 is YYDKDF (reference sequence). This CDR3 contains 18 residues. The CDR3 protein is CATSRLGTGAQGNTEAFF. In DNA, the CDR3 is TGTGCCACCAGCAGACTTGGGACTGGAGCCCAGGGGAACACTGAAGCTTTCTTT.

The chain recombines TRBV30 with TRBJ1-1; possibly TRBD1 for D (5 bases). Germline V gives CDR1 GTSNPN, CDR2 SVGIG (reference sequence). The V end lost 3 bases, the J end lost 1 base, and 9 bases lay between the germline ends. The CDR3 is 13 amino acids. Written as DNA, the CDR3 is TGTGCCTGGAGCCTGACAGCGAACACTGAAGCTTTCTTT. Protein product: CAWSLTANTEAFF.

This rearrangement joins TRBV24-1 to TRBJ2-1; D may be TRBD1 (6 bases). The CDR3 runs to 14 residues. Germline V gives CDR1 KGHDR, CDR2 SFDVKD. V lost 3 bases to trimming and J lost 1 base, with 6 bases between them. The CDR3 DNA reads TGTGCCACCAGTGATACAGGGTCCTACAATGAGCAGTTCTTC. Encoded protein: CATSDTGSYNEQFF.